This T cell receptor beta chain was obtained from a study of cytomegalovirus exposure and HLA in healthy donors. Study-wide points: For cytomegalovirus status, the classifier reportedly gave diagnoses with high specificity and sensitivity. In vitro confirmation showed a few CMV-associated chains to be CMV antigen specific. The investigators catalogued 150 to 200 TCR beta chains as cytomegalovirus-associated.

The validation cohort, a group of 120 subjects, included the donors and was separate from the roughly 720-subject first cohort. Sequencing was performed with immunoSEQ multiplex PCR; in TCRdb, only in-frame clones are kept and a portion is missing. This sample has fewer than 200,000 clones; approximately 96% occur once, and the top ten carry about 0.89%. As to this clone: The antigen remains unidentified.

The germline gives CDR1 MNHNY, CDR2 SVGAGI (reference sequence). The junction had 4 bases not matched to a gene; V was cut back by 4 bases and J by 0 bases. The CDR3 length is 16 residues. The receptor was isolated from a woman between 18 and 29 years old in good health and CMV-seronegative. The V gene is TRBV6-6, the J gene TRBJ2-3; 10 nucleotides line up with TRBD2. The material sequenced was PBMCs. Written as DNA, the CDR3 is TGTGCCAGCAGTTCTCAGCGGGGGGGTAGCACAGATACGCAGTATTTT. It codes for CASSSQRGGSTDTQYF.